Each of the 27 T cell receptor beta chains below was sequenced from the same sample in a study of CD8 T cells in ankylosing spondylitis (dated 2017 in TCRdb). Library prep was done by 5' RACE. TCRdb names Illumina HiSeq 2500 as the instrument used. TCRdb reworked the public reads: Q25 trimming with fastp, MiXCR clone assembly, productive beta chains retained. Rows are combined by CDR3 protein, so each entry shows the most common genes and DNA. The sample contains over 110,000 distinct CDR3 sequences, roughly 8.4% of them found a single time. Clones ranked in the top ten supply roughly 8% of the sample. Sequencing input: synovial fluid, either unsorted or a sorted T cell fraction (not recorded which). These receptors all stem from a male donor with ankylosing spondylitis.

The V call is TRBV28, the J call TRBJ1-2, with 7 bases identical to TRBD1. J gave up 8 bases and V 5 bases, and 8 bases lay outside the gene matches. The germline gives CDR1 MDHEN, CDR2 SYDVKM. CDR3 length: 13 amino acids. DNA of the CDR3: TGTGCCAGCAGTCGACAGGGTGCCAGGGGCTACACCTTC. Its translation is CASSRQGARGYTF.

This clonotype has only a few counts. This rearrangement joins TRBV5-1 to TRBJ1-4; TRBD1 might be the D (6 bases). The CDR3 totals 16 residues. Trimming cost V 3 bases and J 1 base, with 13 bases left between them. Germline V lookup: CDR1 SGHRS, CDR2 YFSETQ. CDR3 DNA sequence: TGCGCCAGCAGCTCGGGACGGGGGCGAACTAATGAAAAACTGTTTTTT. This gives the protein CASSSGRGRTNEKLFF. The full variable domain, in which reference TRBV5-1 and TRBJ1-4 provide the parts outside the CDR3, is KAGVTQTPRYLIKTRGQQVTLSCSPISGHRSVSWYQQTPGQGLQFLFEYFSETQRNKGNFPGRFSGRQFSNSRSEMNVSTLELGDSALYLCASSSGRGRTNEKLFFGSGTQLSVL.

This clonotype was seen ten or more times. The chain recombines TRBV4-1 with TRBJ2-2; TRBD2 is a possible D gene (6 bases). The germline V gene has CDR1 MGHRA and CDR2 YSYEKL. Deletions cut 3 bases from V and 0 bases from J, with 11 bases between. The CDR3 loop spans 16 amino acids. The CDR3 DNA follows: TGCGCCAGCAGCCATATAGCGGAATCGAACACCGGGGAGCTGTTTTTT. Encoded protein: CASSHIAESNTGELFF.

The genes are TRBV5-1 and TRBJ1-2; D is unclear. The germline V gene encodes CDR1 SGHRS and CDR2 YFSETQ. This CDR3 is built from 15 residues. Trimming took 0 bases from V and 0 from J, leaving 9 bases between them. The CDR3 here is CASSLGLMTNYGYTF. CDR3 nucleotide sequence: TGCGCCAGCAGCTTGGGTTTAATGACTAACTATGGCTACACCTTC.

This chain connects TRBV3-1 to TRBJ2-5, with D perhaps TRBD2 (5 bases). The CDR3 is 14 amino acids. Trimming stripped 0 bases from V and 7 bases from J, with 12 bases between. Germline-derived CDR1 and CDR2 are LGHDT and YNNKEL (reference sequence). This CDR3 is CASSQEGLAGTQYF. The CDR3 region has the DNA TGTGCCAGCAGCCAAGAAGGGCTAGCAGGGACCCAGTACTTC.

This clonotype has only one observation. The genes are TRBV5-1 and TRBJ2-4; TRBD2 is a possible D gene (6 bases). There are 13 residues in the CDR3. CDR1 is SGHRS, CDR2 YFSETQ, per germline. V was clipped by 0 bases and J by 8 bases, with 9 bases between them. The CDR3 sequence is CASSLAVADIQYF. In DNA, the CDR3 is TGCGCCAGCAGCTTGGCCGTAGCGGACATTCAGTACTTC.

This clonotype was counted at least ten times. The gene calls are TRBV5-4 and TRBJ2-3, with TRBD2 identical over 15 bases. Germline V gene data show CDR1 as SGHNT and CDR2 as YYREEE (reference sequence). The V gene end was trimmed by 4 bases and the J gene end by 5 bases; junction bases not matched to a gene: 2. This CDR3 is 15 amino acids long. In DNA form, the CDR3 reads TGTGCCAGCAGCACGGGACTAGCGGGAGGAGATACGCAGTATTTT. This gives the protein CASSTGLAGGDTQYF.

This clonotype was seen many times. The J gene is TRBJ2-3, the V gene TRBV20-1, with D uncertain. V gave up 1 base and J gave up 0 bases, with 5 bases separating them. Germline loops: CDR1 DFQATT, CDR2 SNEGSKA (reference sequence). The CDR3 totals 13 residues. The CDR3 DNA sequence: TGCAGTGCTAGAGTTACTAGCACAGATACGCAGTATTTT. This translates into CSARVTSTDTQYF.

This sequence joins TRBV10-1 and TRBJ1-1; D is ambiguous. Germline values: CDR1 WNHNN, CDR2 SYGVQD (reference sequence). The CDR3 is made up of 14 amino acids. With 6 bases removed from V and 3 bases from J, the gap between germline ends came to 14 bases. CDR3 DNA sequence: TGCGCCAGCAGCCCCGAAGGGAGTCACACTGAAGCTTTCTTT. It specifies CASSPEGSHTEAFF.

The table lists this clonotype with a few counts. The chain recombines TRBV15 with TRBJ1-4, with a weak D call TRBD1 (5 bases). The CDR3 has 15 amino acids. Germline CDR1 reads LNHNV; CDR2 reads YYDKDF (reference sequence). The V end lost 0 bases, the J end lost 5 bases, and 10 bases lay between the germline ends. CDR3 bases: TGTGCCACCAGCAGAGAGGGACTGATAAATGAAAAACTGTTTTTT. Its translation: CATSREGLINEKLFF.

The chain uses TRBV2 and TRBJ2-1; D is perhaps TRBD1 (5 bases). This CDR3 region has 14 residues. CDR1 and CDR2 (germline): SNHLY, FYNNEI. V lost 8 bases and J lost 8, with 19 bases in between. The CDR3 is CASGALSWDDEQFF. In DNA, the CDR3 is TGTGCCAGCGGGGCCCTCAGCTGGGATGATGAGCAGTTCTTC.

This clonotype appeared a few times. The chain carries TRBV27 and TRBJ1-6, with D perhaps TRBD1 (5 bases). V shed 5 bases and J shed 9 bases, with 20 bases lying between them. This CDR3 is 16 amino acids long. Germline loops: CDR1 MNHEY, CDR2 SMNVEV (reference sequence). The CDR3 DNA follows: TGTGCCAGCAGTCTCATGTCCGGGACGATAGCTTCACCCCTCCACTTT. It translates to CASSLMSGTIASPLHF.

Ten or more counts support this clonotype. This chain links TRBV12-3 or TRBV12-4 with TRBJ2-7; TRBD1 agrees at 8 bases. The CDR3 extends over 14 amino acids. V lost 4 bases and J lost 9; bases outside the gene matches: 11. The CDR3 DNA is TGTGCCAGCAGTTACCTTGGGCCAGGGGGCGTGCAGTACTTC. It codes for CASSYLGPGGVQYF.

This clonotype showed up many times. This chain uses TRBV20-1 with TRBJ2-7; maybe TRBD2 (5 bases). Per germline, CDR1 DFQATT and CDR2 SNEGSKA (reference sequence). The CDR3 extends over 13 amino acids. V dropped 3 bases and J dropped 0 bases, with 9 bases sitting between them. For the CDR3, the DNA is TGCAGTGCTAGCGGGGAAAGCTCCTACGAGCAGTACTTC. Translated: CSASGESSYEQYF.

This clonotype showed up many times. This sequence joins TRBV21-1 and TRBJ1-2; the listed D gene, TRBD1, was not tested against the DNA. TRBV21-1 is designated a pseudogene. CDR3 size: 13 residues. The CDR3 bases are TGTGCCAGCAGTTGGCCAGGGGACAAAGGCTACACCTTC. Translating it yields CASSWPGDKGYTF.

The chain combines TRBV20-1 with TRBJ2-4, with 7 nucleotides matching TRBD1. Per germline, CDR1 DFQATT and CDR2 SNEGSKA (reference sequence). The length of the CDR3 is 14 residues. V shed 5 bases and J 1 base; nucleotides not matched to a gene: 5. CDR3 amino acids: CSAPDRVAKNIQYF. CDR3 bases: TGCAGTGCTCCCGACAGGGTTGCCAAAAACATTCAGTACTTC.

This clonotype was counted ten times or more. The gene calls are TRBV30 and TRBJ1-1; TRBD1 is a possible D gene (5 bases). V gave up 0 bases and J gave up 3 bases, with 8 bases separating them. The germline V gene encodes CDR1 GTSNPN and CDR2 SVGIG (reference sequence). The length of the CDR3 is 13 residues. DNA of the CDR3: TGTGCCTGGAGTGTAGGGGCGCACACTGAAGCTTTCTTT. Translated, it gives CAWSVGAHTEAFF.

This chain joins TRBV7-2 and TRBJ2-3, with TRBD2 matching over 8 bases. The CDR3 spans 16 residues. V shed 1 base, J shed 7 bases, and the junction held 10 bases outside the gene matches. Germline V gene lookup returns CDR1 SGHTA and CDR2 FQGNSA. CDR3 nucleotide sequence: TGTGCCAGCAGCTTAGGTAGCGGGGCCCAGGGATATACGCAGTATTTT. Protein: CASSLGSGAQGYTQYF.

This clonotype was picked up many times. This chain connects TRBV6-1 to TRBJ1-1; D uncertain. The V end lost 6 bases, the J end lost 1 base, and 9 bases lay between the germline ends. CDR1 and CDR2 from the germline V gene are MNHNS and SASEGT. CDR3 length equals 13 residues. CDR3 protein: CASRGSENTEAFF. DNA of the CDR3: TGTGCCAGCAGAGGGAGTGAGAACACTGAAGCTTTCTTT.

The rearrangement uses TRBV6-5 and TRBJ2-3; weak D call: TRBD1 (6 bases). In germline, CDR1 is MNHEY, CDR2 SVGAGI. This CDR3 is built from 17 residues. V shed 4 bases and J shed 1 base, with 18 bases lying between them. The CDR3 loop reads CASSFRRTVEGTDTQYF. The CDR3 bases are TGTGCCAGCAGTTTCCGCCGGACAGTCGAAGGCACAGATACGCAGTATTTT.

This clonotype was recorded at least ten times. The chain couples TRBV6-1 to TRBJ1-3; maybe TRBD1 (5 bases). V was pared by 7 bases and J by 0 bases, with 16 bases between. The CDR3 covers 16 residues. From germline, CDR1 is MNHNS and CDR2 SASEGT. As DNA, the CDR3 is TGTGCCAGCACCCCCGGGACCGTAGGCTCTGGAAACACCATATATTTT. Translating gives CASTPGTVGSGNTIYF.

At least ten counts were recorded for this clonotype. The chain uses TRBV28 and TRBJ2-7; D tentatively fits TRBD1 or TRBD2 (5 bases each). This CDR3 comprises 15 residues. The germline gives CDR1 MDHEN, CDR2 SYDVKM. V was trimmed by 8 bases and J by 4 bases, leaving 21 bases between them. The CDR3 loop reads CASGPRDLPGYEQYF. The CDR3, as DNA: TGTGCCAGCGGCCCCCGGGATCTCCCAGGGTACGAGCAGTACTTC.

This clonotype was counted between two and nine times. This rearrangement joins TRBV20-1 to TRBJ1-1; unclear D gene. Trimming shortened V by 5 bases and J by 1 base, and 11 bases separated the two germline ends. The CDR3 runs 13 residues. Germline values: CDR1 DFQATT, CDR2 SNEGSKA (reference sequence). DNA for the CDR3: TGCAGTGCTCCCTCGGCCGGGAACACTGAAGCTTTCTTT. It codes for CSAPSAGNTEAFF.

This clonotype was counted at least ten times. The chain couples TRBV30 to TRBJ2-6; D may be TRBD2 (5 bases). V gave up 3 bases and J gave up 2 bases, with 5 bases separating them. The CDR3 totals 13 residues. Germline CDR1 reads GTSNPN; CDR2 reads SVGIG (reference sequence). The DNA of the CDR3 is TGTGCCTGGAGCGGGGCTGGGGCCAACGTCCTGACTTTC. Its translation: CAWSGAGANVLTF.

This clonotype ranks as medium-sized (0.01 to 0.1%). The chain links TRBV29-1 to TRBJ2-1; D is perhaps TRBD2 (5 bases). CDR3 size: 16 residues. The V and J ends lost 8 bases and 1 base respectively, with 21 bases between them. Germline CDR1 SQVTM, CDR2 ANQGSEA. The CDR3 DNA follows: TGCAGCTCGCGGCCGGTACTAGGTGGATCCTACAATGAGCAGTTCTTC. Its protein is CSSRPVLGGSYNEQFF.

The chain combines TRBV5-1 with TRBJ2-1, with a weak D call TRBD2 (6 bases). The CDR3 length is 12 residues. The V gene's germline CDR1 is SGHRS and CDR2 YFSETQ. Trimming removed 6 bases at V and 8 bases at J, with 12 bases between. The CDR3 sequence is CASKGQRDEQFF. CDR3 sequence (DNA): TGCGCCAGCAAGGGCCAGCGGGATGAGCAGTTCTTC.

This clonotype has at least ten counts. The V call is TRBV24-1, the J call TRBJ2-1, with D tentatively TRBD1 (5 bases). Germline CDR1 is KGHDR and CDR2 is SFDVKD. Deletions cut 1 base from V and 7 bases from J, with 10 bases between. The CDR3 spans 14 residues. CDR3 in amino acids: CATSDLKGRNEQFF. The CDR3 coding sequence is TGTGCCACCAGTGATTTAAAGGGGCGGAATGAGCAGTTCTTC.